This entry lists 8 T cell receptor beta chains sequenced from one sample in a study of T cells in Graves' hyperthyroidism and ophthalmopathy. Researchers amplified the TCR beta CDR3 regions from RNA transcripts. An initial round of RT-PCR targeting the TCR CDR3 relied on the HTBI primer set. TCRdb re-derived calls from the multiplex PCR reads in MiXCR, one entry per CDR3 protein. The table has about 620,000 distinct CDR3 sequences, 15% to 20% seen once; the top ten hold less than 4.5%. The sequencing input was blood. All receptors come from a woman aged 25 to 39 with Graves' hyperthyroidism.

V gene TRBV29-1 combines with J gene TRBJ2-2; D call uncertain. This CDR3 spans 14 amino acids. The germline gives CDR1 SQVTM, CDR2 ANQGSEA. Trimming removed 7 bases from V and 2 bases from J, with 14 bases in between. The CDR3 is CSALGQSNTGELFF. The CDR3, as DNA: TGCAGCGCTCTGGGCCAATCCAACACCGGGGAGCTGTTTTTT.

This chain uses TRBV9 with TRBJ2-7; D call uncertain. The CDR3 has 14 amino acids. With 3 bases removed from V and 0 bases from J, the gap between germline ends came to 10 bases. Germline lookup yields CDR1 SGDLS and CDR2 YYNGEE. This CDR3 is CASSAGPSSYEQYF. The CDR3 DNA reads TGTGCCAGCAGCGCGGGTCCTAGCTCCTACGAGCAGTACTTC.

The J gene is TRBJ1-5, the V gene TRBV18, with D possibly being TRBD1 (5 bases). The ends were cut back, 0 bases at V and 4 bases at J, with 13 bases in the middle. CDR3 size: 16 residues. Germline V gene sequence: CDR1 KGHSH, CDR2 LQKENI. The CDR3 nucleotides are TGTGCCAGCTCACCACCGGGGGTGGGGGAAAATCAGCCCCAGCATTTT. Translating it yields CASSPPGVGENQPQHF.

This clonotype has more than one count but fewer than ten. The chain carries TRBV15 and TRBJ2-5, with 10 bases lining up with TRBD2. The CDR3 has 16 residues. Germline lookup yields CDR1 LNHNV and CDR2 YYDKDF (reference sequence). Germline trimming cut 6 bases from V and 2 bases from J; bases unmatched to any gene: 9. Here the CDR3 DNA reads TGTGCCACCAGACCTCCGGGACTAGCGATTCAAGAGACCCAGTACTTC. Encoded protein: CATRPPGLAIQETQYF.

The chain carries TRBV6-5 and TRBJ2-3, with 9 bases lining up with TRBD2. The CDR3 totals 14 residues. The V gene's germline CDR1 is MNHEY and CDR2 SVGAGI. V was pared by 7 bases and J by 4 bases, with 6 bases of the junction left unmatched. DNA for the CDR3: TGTGCCAGCAATTCGGCGGGGGGGCCAGATACGCAGTATTTT. Protein product: CASNSAGGPDTQYF.

This clonotype was counted at least ten times. This sequence joins TRBV11-2 and TRBJ1-1; D gene ambiguous. Trimming shortened V by 0 bases and J by 4 bases, and 12 bases separated the two germline ends. The CDR3 totals 15 residues. Germline assignment: CDR1 SGHAT and CDR2 FQNNGV. CDR3 DNA: TGTGCCAGCAGCTTAGAAGGCGGACGGACCACTGAAGCTTTCTTT. Translating gives CASSLEGGRTTEAFF.

This rearrangement joins TRBV2 to TRBJ1-1; no firm D call. CDR3 length equals 12 residues. Looked up from germline, CDR1 is SNHLY and CDR2 is FYNNEI. V gave up 7 bases and J gave up 6 bases, with 12 bases separating them. The CDR3 DNA reads TGTGCCAGCAAGACCCGAATCGCTGAAGCTTTCTTT. This codes for CASKTRIAEAFF.

This clonotype was seen once. The chain is built from TRBV28 and TRBJ2-4; D is perhaps TRBD2 (5 bases). This CDR3 is built from 11 residues. CDR1 and CDR2 (germline): MDHEN, SYDVKM. Trimming removed 7 bases from V and 5 bases from J, with 6 bases in between. CDR3 coding DNA: TGTGCCAGCACTAGCCAAAACATTCAGTACTTC. This codes for CASTSQNIQYF. The variable domain in full, completed from reference TRBV28 and TRBJ2-4, reads DVKVTQSSRYLVKRTGEKVFLECVQDMDHENMFWYRQDPGLGLRLIYFSYDVKMKEKGDIPEGYSVSREKKERFSLILESASTNQTSMYLCASTSQNIQYFGAGTRLSVL.